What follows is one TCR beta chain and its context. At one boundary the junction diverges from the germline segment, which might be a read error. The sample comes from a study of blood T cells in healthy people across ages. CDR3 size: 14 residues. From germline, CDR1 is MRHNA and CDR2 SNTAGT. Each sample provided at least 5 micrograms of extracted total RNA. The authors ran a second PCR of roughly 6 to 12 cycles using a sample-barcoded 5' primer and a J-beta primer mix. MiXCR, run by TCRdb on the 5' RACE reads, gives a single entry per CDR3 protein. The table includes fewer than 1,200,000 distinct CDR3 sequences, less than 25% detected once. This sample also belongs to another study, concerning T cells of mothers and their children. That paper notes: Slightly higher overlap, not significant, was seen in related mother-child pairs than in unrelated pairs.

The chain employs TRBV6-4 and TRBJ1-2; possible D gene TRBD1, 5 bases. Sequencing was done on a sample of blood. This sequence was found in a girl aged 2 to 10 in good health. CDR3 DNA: TGTGCCAGTCCGACCGGCAGGGAACACTATGGCTACGCCTTC. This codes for CASPTGREHYGYAF.